Listed here is a single TCR beta chain. Its antigen is unknown. The germline gives CDR1 SGHRS, CDR2 YFSETQ. The V gene lost 3 bases and the J gene lost 1 base, with 13 bases spanning the gap. The CDR3 has 15 residues. The data were obtained in a study of T cell repertoires and HLA-DP antigens. Whole-study context: Transduced HeLa cells presented HLA-DP to CD4+ T cells. The donors, ranging 18-to-29 to 60-to-69 years, included a couple of males and one female. DNA input averaged approximately 220 ng in sorted CD137+CD4+ and around 1,200 ng in pre-culture CD4+.

Regarding the study as a whole: A non-physiological HeLa system presented antigen to total CD4+ responders.

Measured with immunoSEQ multiplex PCR; TCRdb has only the in-frame clones, and not every one. Found here are about 110,000 clones, 80% to 95% of them singletons; the top ten hold under 0.35%. The sequencing sample was made of CD4+ T cells from PBMCs. The source of this sequence is a woman younger than 35 in good health and CMV-seronegative. The rearrangement links TRBV5-1 to TRBJ1-1; perhaps TRBD1 as D (5 bases). The CDR3 spells CASSSAGTANTEAFF. The CDR3 region has the DNA TGCGCCAGCAGCTCAGCCGGGACTGCGAACACTGAAGCTTTCTTT.